The 15 T cell receptor beta chains presented below share a single source sample, sequenced in a study of graft-versus-host responses after intestinal transplantation. The data were produced by immunoSEQ multiplex PCR, yet TCRdb's version contains in-frame clones alone and is incomplete. The table has 2,000 to 2,500 clones, approximately 92% seen once. Material: PBMCs, obtained less than 20 days after intestinal transplant. Receptors originate from a human patient who received an intestinal transplant, so some T cells may come from the graft donor.

This chain's CDR3 is CASSIDTSAAYEQYF. The CDR3 DNA reads as TGTGCCAGTAGTATAGATACCAGCGCCGCCTACGAGCAGTACTTC. The rearrangement joins TRBV19 to TRBJ2-7; D unclear. Germline CDR1 reads LNHDA; CDR2 reads SQIVND (reference sequence). The V end lost 0 bases, the J end lost 2 bases, and 11 bases lay between the germline ends. The CDR3 is 15 residues long.

The chain carries TRBV29-1 and TRBJ2-3, with D tentatively TRBD1 (5 bases). The germline gives CDR1 SQVTM, CDR2 ANQGSEA. Trimming pared 7 bases from V and 4 bases from J, leaving 18 bases between. The CDR3 sequence is 14 residues long. For the CDR3, the DNA is TGCAGCGGACGTCCCGGCCGACAGTCAGATACGCAGTATTTT. Protein product: CSGRPGRQSDTQYF.

The J gene is TRBJ2-1, the V gene TRBV4-1; TRBD1 agrees at 11 bases. The trim removed 4 bases at V and 6 bases at J, leaving 5 bases unmatched. CDR1 and CDR2 (germline): MGHRA, YSYEKL. The CDR3 covers 15 residues. The CDR3: CASSLGQGAGNEQFF. DNA of the CDR3: TGCGCCAGCAGCCTCGGACAGGGGGCGGGCAATGAGCAGTTCTTC.

J is TRBJ2-7 and V is TRBV7-9; 9 bases are shared with TRBD1. The CDR3 covers 15 residues. J gave up 1 base and V 1 base, and 2 bases lay outside the gene matches. CDR1 is SEHNR and CDR2 is FQNEAQ in the germline V gene (reference sequence). DNA of the CDR3: TGTGCCAGCAGCTTAGGGGGACAGGGATCCTACGAGCAGTACGTC. Its protein product is CASSLGGQGSYEQYV.

This sequence joins TRBV30 and TRBJ1-5; no firm D call. This CDR3 comprises 14 residues. Germline lookup yields CDR1 GTSNPN and CDR2 SVGIG (reference sequence). Deletions cut 4 bases from V and 0 bases from J, with 10 bases between. CDR3 in amino acids: CAWKPRYSNQPQHF. The CDR3 DNA follows: TGTGCCTGGAAGCCCAGGTATAGCAATCAGCCCCAGCATTTT.

The chain uses TRBV5-1 and TRBJ1-4, with 8 bases lining up with TRBD1. Germline loops: CDR1 SGHRS, CDR2 YFSETQ. The CDR3 contains 16 residues. With V trimmed by 2 bases and J by 5 bases, 8 bases remained unmatched. The CDR3 region is CASSLLGTGLNEKLFF. Written as DNA, the CDR3 is TGCGCCAGCAGCTTACTCGGGACAGGCCTAAATGAAAAACTGTTTTTT.

V gene TRBV7-6 combines with J gene TRBJ2-1; 7 bases line up with TRBD2. CDR1 is SGHVS, CDR2 FNYEAQ, per germline. CDR3 length: 15 amino acids. The ends lost 2 bases at V and 7 bases at J; junction bases unmatched: 8. The CDR3 sequence: CASSLSRGSGNEQFF. CDR3 DNA sequence: TGTGCCAGCAGCTTATCGCGCGGGAGTGGGAATGAGCAGTTCTTC.

J is TRBJ2-4 and V is TRBV5-6; D gene uncertain. This CDR3 is 14 amino acids long. The germline V and J ends were trimmed by 2 bases and 0 bases, with 6 bases remaining between them. Germline CDR1 reads SGHDT; CDR2 reads YYEEEE. The CDR3 protein is CASSLLLAKNIQYF. CDR3 nucleotides: TGTGCCAGCAGCTTACTCTTAGCCAAAAACATTCAGTACTTC.

The chain is built from TRBV27 and TRBJ2-1; TRBD2 matches 9 bases. Germline-derived CDR1 and CDR2 are MNHEY and SMNVEV (reference sequence). V dropped 4 bases and J dropped 2; count of bases not matched to a gene: 6. This CDR3 region has 16 residues. CDR3 DNA: TGTGCCAGCAGTTGGTCGGTAGCGGGGGCCTACAATGAGCAGTTCTTC. This sequence encodes CASSWSVAGAYNEQFF.

This clone was detected only a few times. This chain uses TRBV28 with TRBJ2-7, with TRBD1 as a possible D gene (6 bases). The CDR3 runs 11 residues. Germline CDR1 and CDR2: MDHEN and SYDVKM. Trimming took 3 bases from V and 9 from J, leaving 9 bases between them. CDR3 nucleotide sequence: TGTGCCAGCAGTTTGGGGGCTACGCAGTACGTC. Translation gives CASSLGATQYV.

The chain carries TRBV5-1 and TRBJ1-1, with 10 positions matching TRBD1. CDR3 size: 15 residues. The V and J ends lost 4 bases and 5 bases, in that order; junction bases with no gene match: 8. CDR1 is SGHRS and CDR2 is YFSETQ in the germline V gene. CDR3 residues: CASSPGTGEETEAFF. CDR3 bases: TGCGCCAGCAGCCCTGGGACAGGGGAGGAAACTGAAGCTTTCTTT.

The chain is built from TRBV13 and TRBJ2-1; 8 nucleotides agree with TRBD1. The trim removed 5 bases at V and 3 bases at J, leaving 9 bases unmatched. The CDR3 has 16 residues. From germline, CDR1 is PRHDT and CDR2 FYEKMQ (reference sequence). CDR3 sequence reads: CASSPRGGQGYNEQFF. The CDR3 bases are TGTGCCAGCAGCCCTAGAGGCGGACAGGGCTACAATGAGCAGTTCTTC.

This chain links TRBV7-6 with TRBJ2-1; 9 bases are a match to TRBD1. V dropped 0 bases and J dropped 8; count of bases not matched to a gene: 11. The CDR3 contains 17 residues. CDR1 is SGHVS, CDR2 FNYEAQ, per germline. The CDR3 bases are TGTGCCAGCAGCTTAGCGCATAGGACAGGGGCCCTCTATGAGCAGTTCTTC. This sequence encodes CASSLAHRTGALYEQFF. Together with reference TRBV7-6 and TRBJ2-1, the CDR3 gives the full variable domain: GAGVSQSPRYKVTKRGQDVALRCDPISGHVSLYWYRQALGQGPEFLTYFNYEAQQDKSGLPNDRFSAERPEGSISTLTIQRTEQRDSAMYRCASSLAHRTGALYEQFFGPGTRLTVL.

This chain joins TRBV29-1 and TRBJ2-7; tentative D call: TRBD1 (6 bases). Looked up from germline, CDR1 is SQVTM and CDR2 is ANQGSEA. There are 14 residues in the CDR3. Deletions cut 8 bases from V and 5 bases from J, with 22 bases between. This CDR3 reads CSCGGGGAHDEQYF. CDR3 DNA sequence: TGCAGCTGTGGGGGCGGAGGAGCCCATGACGAGCAGTACTTC.

The gene calls are TRBV7-8 and TRBJ1-1, with 7 nucleotides matching TRBD1. There are 16 residues in the CDR3. The V segment lost 1 base and the J segment 0 bases; nucleotides outside the gene matches: 5. The V gene's germline CDR1 is SGHVS and CDR2 FQNEAQ. CDR3 protein: CASSLGGQKLNTEAFF. DNA for the CDR3: TGTGCCAGCAGCTTAGGGGGACAGAAGCTGAACACTGAAGCTTTCTTT.